The 18 T cell receptor beta chains below were found in one sample sequenced in a study of beta chain features in type 1 diabetes. All of the isolated RNA was reverse transcribed, so expressed TCRB transcripts were sequenced. TCRdb's table, derived via immunoSEQ multiplex PCR, lists solely in-frame clones and lacks some. The sample holds roughly 140,000 clones, 8.1% seen once. The sample taken for sequencing was central memory CD4+ T cells from blood. The receptor set was obtained from a man between 18 and 29 years old in good health.

The V gene is TRBV4-1, the J gene TRBJ2-3; D is unclear. Trimming shortened V by 6 bases and J by 0 bases, and 16 bases separated the two germline ends. CDR3 size: 16 residues. The germline gives CDR1 MGHRA, CDR2 YSYEKL. This CDR3 reads CASSTTRSASTDTQYF. The CDR3 region has the DNA TGCGCCAGCAGTACTACGAGGTCAGCTAGCACAGATACGCAGTATTTT.

The CDR3 DNA is TGTGCCAGCAGTGTACTTTTCGGAGGCTACGAGCAGTACTTC. It encodes CASSVLFGGYEQYF. V usage is TRBV6-5 and J usage is TRBJ2-7; D may be TRBD2 (5 bases). This CDR3 has 14 amino acids. Trimming took 5 bases from V and 3 from J, leaving 14 bases between them. Germline V gives CDR1 MNHEY, CDR2 SVGAGI.

This chain connects TRBV28 to TRBJ2-1; possibly TRBD2 for D (6 bases). Germline CDR1 is MDHEN and CDR2 is SYDVKM. This CDR3 is 16 amino acids long. Trimming took 5 bases from V and 6 from J, leaving 20 bases between them. This CDR3 reads CASSAGRWREINEQFF. The CDR3, as DNA: TGTGCCAGCAGTGCGGGACGCTGGAGGGAGATCAATGAGCAGTTCTTC. Variable domain in full (rest from reference TRBV28 and TRBJ2-1): DVKVTQSSRYLVKRTGEKVFLECVQDMDHENMFWYRQDPGLGLRLIYFSYDVKMKEKGDIPEGYSVSREKKERFSLILESASTNQTSMYLCASSAGRWREINEQFFGPGTRLTVL.

The chain couples TRBV7-9 to TRBJ1-6; possibly TRBD1 for D (6 bases). Between the trimmed V and J ends, which lost 7 bases and 6 bases, there was a span of 19 bases. CDR1 SEHNR and CDR2 FQNEAQ come from the germline V gene (reference sequence). This CDR3 region has 16 residues. CDR3 nucleotide sequence: TGTGCCAGCACCTATGGGGGCGCGGGTTTTAATTCACCCCTCCACTTT. Protein: CASTYGGAGFNSPLHF.

This clone was picked up many times. This chain connects TRBV29-1 to TRBJ2-1; unclear D gene. Germline V CDR1 and CDR2: SQVTM, ANQGSEA. This CDR3 contains 14 residues. Trimming shortened V by 7 bases and J by 4 bases, and 17 bases separated the two germline ends. CDR3: CSAAKQTVYNEQFF. Written as DNA, the CDR3 is TGCAGCGCGGCGAAACAGACGGTTTACAATGAGCAGTTCTTC.

V is TRBV28 and J is TRBJ1-6; no clear D gene. Germline CDR1 is MDHEN and CDR2 is SYDVKM. Trimming cost V 6 bases and J 9 bases, with 9 bases left between them. The CDR3 has 12 residues. The CDR3 bases are TGTGCCAGCAGCCCCACTGGTTCACCCCTCCACTTT. Protein product: CASSPTGSPLHF.

This clone was observed a handful of times. V usage is TRBV5-6 and J usage is TRBJ2-3; D is possibly TRBD1 (5 bases). The CDR3 spans 15 residues. V was shortened by 1 base and J by 0 bases, with 9 bases between the two germline ends. Germline CDR1 reads SGHDT; CDR2 reads YYEEEE. CDR3 sequence reads: CASSLTGLSTDTQYF. CDR3 DNA: TGTGCCAGCAGCTTGACAGGATTAAGCACAGATACGCAGTATTTT.

This clone was found many times. The V gene is TRBV7-9, the J gene TRBJ2-1; D is unresolved. The V end was cut by 4 bases, the J end by 8 bases, with 12 bases between. The CDR3 runs to 13 residues. CDR1 and CDR2 from the germline V gene are SEHNR and FQNEAQ (reference sequence). The CDR3 reads CASSYPPGYEQFF. The CDR3 bases are TGTGCCAGCAGCTACCCCCCCGGTTATGAGCAGTTCTTC.

The chain carries TRBV30 and TRBJ1-1, with TRBD1 as a possible D gene (5 bases). The CDR3 sequence is 17 residues long. With 1 base removed from V and 0 bases from J, the gap between germline ends came to 18 bases. Germline V CDR1 and CDR2: GTSNPN, SVGIG (reference sequence). CDR3 amino acids: CAWSGSANRPMNTEAFF. CDR3 nucleotide sequence: TGTGCCTGGAGTGGATCCGCGAACAGGCCTATGAACACTGAAGCTTTCTTT. Complete variable domain (other parts from reference TRBV30 and TRBJ1-1): SQTIHQWPATLVQPVGSPLSLECTVEGTSNPNLYWYRQAAGRGLQLLFYSVGIGQISSEVPQNLSASRPQDRQFILSSKKLLLSDSGFYLCAWSGSANRPMNTEAFFGQGTRLTVV.

This clone was counted a few times. The chain joins TRBV4-3 to TRBJ2-1; no definite D call. V lost 0 bases, J lost 3 bases, and 12 bases lay in between. The CDR3 totals 16 residues. CDR1 is LGHNA and CDR2 is YSLEER in the germline V gene. CDR3 residues: CASSQELGVNYNEQFF. DNA of the CDR3: TGCGCCAGCAGCCAAGAATTGGGCGTTAACTACAATGAGCAGTTCTTC.

There are a few counts of this clone. One junction end does not reproduce the germline sequence, and a read error may be involved. V usage is TRBV10-3 and J usage is TRBJ2-5; 7 bases agree with TRBD2. Germline CDR1 reads ENHRY; CDR2 reads SYGVKD. The CDR3 sequence is 14 residues long. The CDR3 nucleotides read TGTGCCAGCAGTTACACGGGGGGAACTCGGACCCAGTACTTC. It encodes CASSYTGGTRTQYF.

This chain connects TRBV27 to TRBJ1-6; D is possibly TRBD1 (5 bases). V was clipped by 4 bases and J by 10 bases, with 17 bases between them. The CDR3 has 15 residues. Germline loops: CDR1 MNHEY, CDR2 SMNVEV (reference sequence). The CDR3 DNA reads TGTGCCAGCAGTTCCGACCAGGGTAATCGATCACCCCTCCACTTT. Its translation: CASSSDQGNRSPLHF.

The chain joins TRBV2 to TRBJ1-5; tentatively, D is TRBD1 (5 bases). The CDR3 is 13 amino acids. Germline CDR1 is SNHLY and CDR2 is FYNNEI. Trimming removed 8 bases from V and 4 bases from J, with 12 bases in between. In DNA form, the CDR3 reads TGTGCCAGCGGTCCGGGGGTTAATCAGCCCCAGCATTTT. It is translated as CASGPGVNQPQHF.

At least ten counts were recorded for this clone. The identical CDR3 is also encoded by other nucleotide sequences in the sample. The chain is built from TRBV6-1 and TRBJ1-2; TRBD1 aligns across 10 bases. The CDR3 loop spans 13 amino acids. V shed 6 bases, J shed 8 bases, and the junction held 6 bases outside the gene matches. Germline CDR1 and CDR2: MNHNS and SASEGT. The CDR3: CASSDRDRGGYTF. Here the CDR3 DNA reads TGTGCCAGCAGCGACCGGGACAGGGGAGGCTACACCTTC.

This clone turned up a few times. The chain carries TRBV6-1 and TRBJ2-1; the D gene is possibly TRBD2 (5 bases). The length of the CDR3 is 15 residues. Deletions cut 0 bases from V and 9 bases from J, with 15 bases between. CDR1 is MNHNS, CDR2 SASEGT, per germline. Here the CDR3 reads CASSEARGWSGEQFF. The DNA for the CDR3 is TGTGCCAGCAGTGAAGCTCGAGGCTGGAGCGGTGAGCAGTTCTTC.

This clone was seen a handful of times. This rearrangement joins TRBV7-2 to TRBJ2-7; tentative D call: TRBD2 (5 bases). The V end was cut by 6 bases, the J end by 7 bases, with 19 bases between. Germline CDR1 reads SGHTA; CDR2 reads FQGNSA. The CDR3 contains 14 residues. DNA of the CDR3: TGTGCCAGCAGGAGGAGTCGGGGAGAAGGGGAGCAGTACTTC. Amino acids: CASRRSRGEGEQYF.

V is TRBV28 and J is TRBJ1-5, with 7 bases identical to TRBD1. The CDR3 spans 13 residues. Germline CDR1 is MDHEN and CDR2 is SYDVKM. The V gene end was trimmed by 7 bases and the J gene end by 6 bases; junction bases not matched to a gene: 6. CDR3 region: CASKAGGGQPQHF. The CDR3, as DNA: TGTGCCAGCAAAGCAGGGGGTGGTCAGCCCCAGCATTTT.

This clone has more than one count but fewer than ten. The chain links TRBV7-9 to TRBJ2-1; D gene unclear. The CDR3 totals 12 residues. The V end was cut by 5 bases, the J end by 7 bases, with 9 bases between. CDR1 and CDR2 (germline): SEHNR, FQNEAQ (reference sequence). The CDR3 sequence: CASSSSMNEQFF. The DNA for the CDR3 is TGTGCCAGCAGCAGTAGTATGAATGAGCAGTTCTTC.